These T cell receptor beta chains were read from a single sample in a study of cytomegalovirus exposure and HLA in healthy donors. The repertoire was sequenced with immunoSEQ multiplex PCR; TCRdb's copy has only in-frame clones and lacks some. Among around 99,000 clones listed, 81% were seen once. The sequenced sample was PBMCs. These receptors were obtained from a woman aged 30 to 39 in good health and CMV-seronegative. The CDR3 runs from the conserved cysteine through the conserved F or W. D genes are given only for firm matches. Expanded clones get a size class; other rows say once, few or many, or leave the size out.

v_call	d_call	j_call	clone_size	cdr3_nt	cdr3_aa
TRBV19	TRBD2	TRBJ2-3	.	TGTGCCAGTAGTACCTTACTAGCGGCTAGCACAGATACGCAGTATTTT	CASSTLLAASTDTQYF
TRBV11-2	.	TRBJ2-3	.	TGTGCCAGCAGCTCAGAGGACGAAGCGGATCCTAGCACAGATACGCAGTATTTT	CASSSEDEADPSTDTQYF
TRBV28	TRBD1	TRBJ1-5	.	TGTGCCAGCAGTTTACGGGCAGGGGGCGCGAGGCAGCCCCAGCATTTT	CASSLRAGGARQPQHF
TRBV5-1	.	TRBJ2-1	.	TGCGCCAGCAGCTGGGGGGAGGGGGGTATATGGGAGCAGTTCTTC	CASSWGEGGIWEQFF
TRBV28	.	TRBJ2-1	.	TGTGCCAGCAGTCCACAAACCTCAGGGGATGAGCAGTTCTTC	CASSPQTSGDEQFF
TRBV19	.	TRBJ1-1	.	TGTGCCAGTAGTATAGAGGCAGGGGATAACACTGAAGCTTTCTTT	CASSIEAGDNTEAFF
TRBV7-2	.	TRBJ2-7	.	TGTGCCAGCAGCTTAAGGTTGGCAGGTCCCTACGAGCAGTACTTC	CASSLRLAGPYEQYF
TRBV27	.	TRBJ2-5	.	TGTGCCAGCAGTTTAAACCTTGGGACGGAGGGGGAGACCCAGTACTTC	CASSLNLGTEGETQYF
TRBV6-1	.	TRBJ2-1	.	TGTGCCAGCAGTGTAGGGACTGCAAAAGCGGGCCATGAGCAGTTCTTC	CASSVGTAKAGHEQFF
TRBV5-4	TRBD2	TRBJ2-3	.	TGTGCCAGCACCGAGTCGGGACTAGCGGGAGATACGCAGTATTTT	CASTESGLAGDTQYF
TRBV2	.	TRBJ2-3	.	TGTGCCAGCAGTGTTTCTAAGGCGGCCACAGATACGCAGTATTTT	CASSVSKAATDTQYF
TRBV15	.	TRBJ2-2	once	TGTGCCACCAGCAGTGCCCAAACTACAATGAACACCGGGGAGCTGTTTTTT	CATSSAQTTMNTGELFF
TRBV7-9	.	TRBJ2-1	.	TGTTCCAGCACCACAGCACCTTACAATGAGCAGTTCTTC	CSSTTAPYNEQFF
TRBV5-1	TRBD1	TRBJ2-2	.	TGCGCCAGCAGCAAGGAGACAGGGGCCTATAACACCGGGGAGCTGTTTTTT	CASSKETGAYNTGELFF
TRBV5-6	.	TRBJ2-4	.	TGTGCCAGCAGCCGGACAGCGGCCAAAAACATTCAGTACTTC	CASSRTAAKNIQYF
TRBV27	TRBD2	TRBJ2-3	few	TGTGCCAGCAGTTTTTCAGCGGGAGTAGATACGCAGTATTTT	CASSFSAGVDTQYF
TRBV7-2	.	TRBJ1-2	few	TGTGCCAGCAGCTTAGAGACACCATATGGCTACACCTTC	CASSLETPYGYTF
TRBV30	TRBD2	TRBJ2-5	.	TGTGCCTGGAGTGTACTAGCGGGAGGGCCCCAGTACTTC	CAWSVLAGGPQYF
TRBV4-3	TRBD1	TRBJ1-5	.	TGCGCCAGCAGCCAAGATTCGGCCAGGGGGCAGCCCCAGCATTTT	CASSQDSARGQPQHF
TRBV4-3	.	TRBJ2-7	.	TGCGCCAGCAGCCAAGATCCCGAGGTTTCCGAGCAGTACTTC	CASSQDPEVSEQYF
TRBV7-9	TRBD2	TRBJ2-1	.	TGTGCCAGCAGCTTAACTAGCGGGGGGGGCTATGAGCAGTTCTTC	CASSLTSGGGYEQFF
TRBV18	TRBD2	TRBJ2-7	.	TGTGCCAGCTCACCTCCGGGACTAGCGGGTGAGCAGTACTTC	CASSPPGLAGEQYF
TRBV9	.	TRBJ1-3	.	TGTGCCAGCAGCGTAGAGGTTGGACTGGGAAGAAACACCATATATTTT	CASSVEVGLGRNTIYF
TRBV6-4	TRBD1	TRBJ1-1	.	TGTGCCAGCAGAGCGGACAGGGGCACTGAAGCTTTCTTT	CASRADRGTEAFF
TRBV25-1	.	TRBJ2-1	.	TGTGCCAGCAGTCCCGACTACTACAATGAGCAGTTCTTC	CASSPDYYNEQFF
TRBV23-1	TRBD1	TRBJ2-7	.	TGCGCCAGCCATAAATCCGGGACAGGGGGCACCGAGCAGTACTTC	CASHKSGTGGTEQYF
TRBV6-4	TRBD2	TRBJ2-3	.	TGTGCCAGCAGTGACTTAGCGGGAGGGGGAGATACGCAGTATTTT	CASSDLAGGGDTQYF
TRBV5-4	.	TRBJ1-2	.	TGTGCCAGCAGCTTGGTGGGCAGGGCAGAGAACGGCTACACCTTC	CASSLVGRAENGYTF
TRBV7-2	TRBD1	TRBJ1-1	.	TGTGCCAGCAGCGGGCGACAGGGAGCAGGAGCTTTCTTT	CASSGRQGAGAFF
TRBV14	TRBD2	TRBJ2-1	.	TGTGCCAGCAGCCAAGATAGGCTGATATCTAGCGGGAGTTACAATGAGCAGTTCTTC	CASSQDRLISSGSYNEQFF
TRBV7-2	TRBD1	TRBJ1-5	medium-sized	TGTGCCAGCAGCTCCGGGACAGGGGTCACTCAGCCCCAGCATTTT	CASSSGTGVTQPQHF
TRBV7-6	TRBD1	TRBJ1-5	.	TGTGCCAGCAGCTGGGACAGGGATCAGCCCCAGCATTTT	CASSWDRDQPQHF
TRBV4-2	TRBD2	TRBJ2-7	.	TGTGCCAGCAGCCAAAGTCCTAGCGGGAAAATGGGTGTCTACGAGCAGTACTTC	CASSQSPSGKMGVYEQYF
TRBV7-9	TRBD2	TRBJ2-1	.	TGTGCCAGCAGCCCACCCTTCGGACTAGCGCGCAATGAGCAGTTCTTC	CASSPPFGLARNEQFF
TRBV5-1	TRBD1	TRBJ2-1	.	TGCGCCAGCAGCCCGGGACAGGGGTTCGGTGAGCAGTTCTTC	CASSPGQGFGEQFF
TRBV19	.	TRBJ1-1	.	TGTGCCAGTACCTCCCGGCACAGAATGAACACTGAAGCTTTCTTT	CASTSRHRMNTEAFF
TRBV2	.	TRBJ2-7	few	TGTGCCAGCAGTGACGAGAGCGGCTCCTACGAGCAGTACTTC	CASSDESGSYEQYF
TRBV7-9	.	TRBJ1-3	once	TGTGCCAGCAGCTTCGAGACAGTCTCTGGAAACACCATATATTTT	CASSFETVSGNTIYF
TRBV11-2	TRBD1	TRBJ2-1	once	TGTGCCAGCAGCAGGGACAGTATTATCTCCACTGAGCAGTTCTTC	CASSRDSIISTEQFF
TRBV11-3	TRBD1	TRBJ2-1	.	TGTGCCAGCAGCTCGAGGACAGGGAACAATGAGCAGTTCTTC	CASSSRTGNNEQFF
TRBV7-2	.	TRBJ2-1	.	TGTGCCAGCAGCCTAATCCCCGGCGGAAATGAGCAGTTCTTC	CASSLIPGGNEQFF
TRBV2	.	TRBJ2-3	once	TGTGCCAGCAGCCGAGAAAACACAGATACGCAGTATTTT	CASSRENTDTQYF
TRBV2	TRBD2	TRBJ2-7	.	TGTGCCAGCAGAAAGCTAGCGGGAGAGGGAGAGCAGTACTTC	CASRKLAGEGEQYF
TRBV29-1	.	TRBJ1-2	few	TGCAGCGTTGAAGTAACAGGCTATGGCTACACCTTC	CSVEVTGYGYTF
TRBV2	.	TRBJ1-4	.	TGTGCCAGCAGAGGACAGAGCGATAATGAAAAACTGTTTTTT	CASRGQSDNEKLFF
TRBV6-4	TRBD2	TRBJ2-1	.	TGTGCCAGCAGTCTAGCGGGGAGCTCCTACAATGAGCAGTTCTTC	CASSLAGSSYNEQFF
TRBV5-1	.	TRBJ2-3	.	TGCGCCAGCAGAGTTGGCTCAGATACGCAGTATTTT	CASRVGSDTQYF
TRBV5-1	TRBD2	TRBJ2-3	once	TGCGCCAGCAGCCCGCCCCGACTAGCGGGAGGGCCGGGGCCAGATACGCAGTATTTT	CASSPPRLAGGPGPDTQYF
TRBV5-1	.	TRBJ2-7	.	TGCGCCAGCAGCTGGAACCGGGGTTCCTACGAGCAGTACTTC	CASSWNRGSYEQYF
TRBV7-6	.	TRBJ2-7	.	TGTGCCAGCAGCCCTAGGACAGCACAAACTAATTACGAGCAGTACTTC	CASSPRTAQTNYEQYF
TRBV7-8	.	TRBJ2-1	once	TGTGCCAGCAGCTTTGACGGGGGAAATGAGCAGTTCTTC	CASSFDGGNEQFF
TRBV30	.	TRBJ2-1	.	TGTGCCTGGAGGACCCCAGGGCCTAACAATGAGCAGTTCTTC	CAWRTPGPNNEQFF
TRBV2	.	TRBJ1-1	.	TGTGCCAGCAGTGCCGGGACAGAAGCTTTCTTT	CASSAGTEAFF
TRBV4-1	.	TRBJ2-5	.	TGCGCCAGCAGCCAAGCAGGGCTTGGGGAGACCCAGTACTTC	CASSQAGLGETQYF